Listed below are T cell receptor beta chains from one sample, sequenced in a study of blood T cell repertoires in COVID-19. Libraries were prepared by immunoSEQ multiplex PCR; TCRdb keeps only in-frame clonotypes and omits some of them. The sample contains roughly 300,000 clones, around 88% of which appear only once. The material sequenced was peripheral blood. The receptors here all came from a woman between 45 and 60 years old with acute or convalescent COVID-19. CDR3s include the opening cysteine and the closing phenylalanine or tryptophan. A D gene is named only where the DNA matches it firmly. Where a row states a size, it is once, few, many or the class of an expanded clone; other rows omit it.

>TRBV6-6|few|TRBJ1-5|TRBD1
TGTGCCAGTCAGGGGGCGGCTCAGCCCCAGCATTTT
CASQGAAQPQHF
>TRBV7-9|NA|TRBJ2-1|NA
TGTGCCAGCAGCTTCCCGAGCGGAGGCCCCTCCTACAATGAGCAGTTCTTC
CASSFPSGGPSYNEQFF
>TRBV7-2|NA|TRBJ2-3|NA
TGTGCCAGCAGCGGGGCGGGGTTCACAGATACGCAGTATTTT
CASSGAGFTDTQYF
>TRBV12-5|NA|TRBJ2-3|NA
TGTGCTAGTGGTCCCGGGACTTCTAGCACAGATACGCAGTATTTT
CASGPGTSSTDTQYF
>TRBV6-5|NA|TRBJ1-1|TRBD1
TGTGCCAGCAGTACATGGACAGGGGGAGACACTGAAGCTTTCTTT
CASSTWTGGDTEAFF
>TRBV5-6|NA|TRBJ1-6|NA
TGTGCCAGCAGCTTGGGCAGGGCCTCTTCGAACTCACCCCTCCACTTT
CASSLGRASSNSPLHF
>TRBV7-7|few|TRBJ2-1|TRBD2
TGTGCCAGCAGCCCTCTAGCGGGTTCCTACAATGAGCAGTTCTTC
CASSPLAGSYNEQFF
>TRBV4-3|once|TRBJ1-3|NA
TGCGCCAGCAGCCAAGATCTGGGCACCTACTCTGGAAACACCATATATTTT
CASSQDLGTYSGNTIYF
>TRBV19|NA|TRBJ1-1|TRBD1
TGTGCCAGTACGAGACAGGGTCGGGCTGAAGCTTTCTTT
CASTRQGRAEAFF
>TRBV7-9|NA|TRBJ2-1|NA
TGTGCCAGCAGCCCCTCCCAGGGCTGGGAGCAGTTCTTC
CASSPSQGWEQFF
>TRBV3-1/TRBV3-2|NA|TRBJ1-2|TRBD1
TGTGCCAGCAGCCAAGAGACAGGGTTCAGCTACACCTTC
CASSQETGFSYTF
>TRBV12-3/TRBV12-4|NA|TRBJ1-6|NA
TGTGCCAGCAGTTCGTGGGCCCTTCAACCCCTCCACTTT
CASSSWALQPLHF
>TRBV9|NA|TRBJ1-1|NA
TGTGCCAGCAGCGGCCTAGCGGGGACCACTGAAGCTTTCTTT
CASSGLAGTTEAFF
>TRBV7-2|NA|TRBJ2-1|TRBD2
TGTGCCAGCAGCTTAGATCTAGCGGGGGGATACAATGAGCAGTTCTTC
CASSLDLAGGYNEQFF
>TRBV6-4|NA|TRBJ1-3|NA
TGTGCCAGCAGTCGCGGGGGTAGAAACACCATATATTTT
CASSRGGRNTIYF
>TRBV5-1|few|TRBJ2-5|TRBD1
TGCGCCAGCAGCTTTGGGACGACAGGGGTGTTGGCCCAGTACTTC
CASSFGTTGVLAQYF
>TRBV5-3|once|TRBJ2-7|TRBD2
TGTGCCAGAGAGGGACGTGGGGCCCCGACTAGCGAGACCTACGAGCAGTACTTC
CAREGRGAPTSETYEQYF
>TRBV7-9|NA|TRBJ1-5|NA
TGTGCCAGCACACAGGACAATCAGCCCCAGCATTTT
CASTQDNQPQHF
>TRBV7-6|NA|TRBJ1-4|NA
TGTGCCAGCAGCTCGGGGCGGGAGTGGGAAAAACTGTTTTTT
CASSSGREWEKLFF
>TRBV9|NA|TRBJ2-1|TRBD1
TGTGCCAGCAGCGGCTCCGGGACAGCCATTAATGAGCAGTTCTTC
CASSGSGTAINEQFF
>TRBV2|NA|TRBJ1-4|NA
TGTGTCGTGGCCCGATCTGCAACTAATGAAAAACTGTTTTTT
CVVARSATNEKLFF
>TRBV24-1|few|TRBJ1-1|TRBD1
TGTGCCACCAGTGCTCCGGGACAGGGGCGAACTGAAGCTTTCTTT
CATSAPGQGRTEAFF
>TRBV30|NA|TRBJ1-6|TRBD1
TGTGCCTGGAGCCGAGGCCCAGGGGGGACGGATTCACCCCTCCACTTT
CAWSRGPGGTDSPLHF
>TRBV27|NA|TRBJ2-7|NA
TGTGCCAGCAGTCCTATCGGAACAGGGATTTACGAGCAGTACTTC
CASSPIGTGIYEQYF
>TRBV6-2/TRBV6-3|many|TRBJ1-5|TRBD1
TGTGCCAGCAGTTCCCGAGGACAGGGGGCGGTCAATCAGCCCCAGCATTTT
CASSSRGQGAVNQPQHF
>TRBV19|NA|TRBJ2-7|TRBD1
TGTGCCAGTAGGACAGGGGGATCCTACGAGCAGTACTTC
CASRTGGSYEQYF
>TRBV5-8|NA|TRBJ2-1|TRBD1
TGTGCCAGCAGACCAGACAGGGCCACCTACAATGAGCAGTTCTTC
CASRPDRATYNEQFF
>TRBV7-9|NA|TRBJ2-5|NA
TGTGCCAGCAGATTCGACGGGGTCGAGACCCAGTACTTC
CASRFDGVETQYF
>TRBV10-2|NA|TRBJ1-1|NA
TGCGCCAGCAGGTTGGGACACTCGAACACTGAAGCTTTCTTT
CASRLGHSNTEAFF
>TRBV27|NA|TRBJ2-3|NA
TGTGCCAGCAGTTTTCGCCCTCGACTGCTCACAGATACGCAGTATTTT
CASSFRPRLLTDTQYF
>TRBV4-2|NA|TRBJ1-5|NA
TGTGCCAGCAGCCAAGATAATCTGAGGGCCGGTCAGCCCCAGCATTTT
CASSQDNLRAGQPQHF
>TRBV19|NA|TRBJ1-3|NA
TGTGCCAGTAGACCGACACGTTCTGGAAACACCATATATTTT
CASRPTRSGNTIYF
>TRBV5-1|NA|TRBJ2-5|TRBD2
TGCGCCAGCAGCCCCGTCGTCTCTAGCGGGCTCCAAGAGACCCAGTACTTC
CASSPVVSSGLQETQYF
>TRBV7-3|NA|TRBJ2-3|NA
TGTGCCAGCAGCTTAACAGGGTCCCCAGGGGTTTACACAGATACGCAGTATTTT
CASSLTGSPGVYTDTQYF
>TRBV30|NA|TRBJ1-2|NA
TGTGCCTGGAGTCCCCCGCCGGGACAAGGAGACTACACCTTC
CAWSPPPGQGDYTF
>TRBV23-1|NA|TRBJ2-7|TRBD1
TGCGCCAGCAGTCCGCACCCGGACAGGGAGGACGAGCAGTACTTC
CASSPHPDREDEQYF
>TRBV30|few|TRBJ2-5|TRBD1
TGTGCCTGGAGTAAAAGGGACAGGAAAGAGACCCAGTACTTC
CAWSKRDRKETQYF
>TRBV7-2|once|TRBJ2-2|TRBD2
TGTGCCAGCAGCTCGGATTCTAGGACTAGCGGGCCCGGGGAGCTGTTTTTT
CASSSDSRTSGPGELFF
>TRBV5-6|few|TRBJ1-3|TRBD1
TGTGCCAGCAGCGATACAGGGGAAGGAAACACCATATATTTT
CASSDTGEGNTIYF
>TRBV12-3/TRBV12-4|NA|TRBJ1-5|NA
TGTGCCAGCAGTTTCTCCCTAGATCAGCCCCAGCATTTT
CASSFSLDQPQHF
>TRBV5-6|NA|TRBJ1-6|TRBD1
TGTGCCAGCAGCTCCTCGCCGGGACAGGGGCTACAGGCCCTCCACTTT
CASSSSPGQGLQALHF
>TRBV6-5|NA|TRBJ1-2|TRBD1
TGTGCCAGCAGGGACAGGGGGCCCCAGACCTTC
CASRDRGPQTF
>TRBV27|NA|TRBJ2-7|NA
TGTGCCAGCAGTCCGTCGGTTTCCTACGAGCAGTACTTC
CASSPSVSYEQYF